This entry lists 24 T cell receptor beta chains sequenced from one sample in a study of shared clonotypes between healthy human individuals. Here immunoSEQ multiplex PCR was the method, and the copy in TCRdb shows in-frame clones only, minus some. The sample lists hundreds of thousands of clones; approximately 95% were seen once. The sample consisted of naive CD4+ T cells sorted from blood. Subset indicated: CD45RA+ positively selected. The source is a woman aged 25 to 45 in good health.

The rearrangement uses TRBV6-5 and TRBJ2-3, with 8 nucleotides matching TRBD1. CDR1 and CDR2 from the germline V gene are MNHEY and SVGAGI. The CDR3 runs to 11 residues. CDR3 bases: TGTGGGACAGGGCGCACAGATACGCAGTATTTT. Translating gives CGTGRTDTQYF.

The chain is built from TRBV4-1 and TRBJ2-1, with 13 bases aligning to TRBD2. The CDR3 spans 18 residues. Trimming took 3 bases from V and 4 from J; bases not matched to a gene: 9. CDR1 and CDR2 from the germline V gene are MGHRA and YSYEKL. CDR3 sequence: CASSQQWTSGSSYNEQFF. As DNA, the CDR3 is TGCGCCAGCAGCCAGCAATGGACTAGCGGGAGTAGTTACAATGAGCAGTTCTTC.

The CDR3: CASSFFGTGEKLFF. DNA of the CDR3: TGTGCCAGCAGCTTTTTCGGGACAGGTGAAAAACTGTTTTTT. The chain combines TRBV5-6 with TRBJ1-4; TRBD1 agrees at 8 bases. V lost 2 bases to trimming and J lost 7 bases; unmatched junction nucleotides: 4. The CDR3 totals 14 residues. Germline V gene sequence: CDR1 SGHDT, CDR2 YYEEEE. The complete variable domain, with remaining parts taken from reference TRBV5-6 and TRBJ1-4, reads DAGVTQSPTHLIKTRGQQVTLRCSPKSGHDTVSWYQQALGQGPQFIFQYYEEEERQRGNFPDRFSGHQFPNYSSELNVNALLLGDSALYLCASSFFGTGEKLFFGSGTQLSVL.

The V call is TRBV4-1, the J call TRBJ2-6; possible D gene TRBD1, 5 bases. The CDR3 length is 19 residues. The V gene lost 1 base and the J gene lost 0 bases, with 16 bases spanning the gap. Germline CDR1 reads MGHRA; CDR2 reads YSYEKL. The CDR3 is CASSQVKRGTNSGANVLTF. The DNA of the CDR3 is TGCGCCAGCAGCCAAGTGAAAAGGGGAACAAACTCTGGGGCCAACGTCCTGACTTTC.

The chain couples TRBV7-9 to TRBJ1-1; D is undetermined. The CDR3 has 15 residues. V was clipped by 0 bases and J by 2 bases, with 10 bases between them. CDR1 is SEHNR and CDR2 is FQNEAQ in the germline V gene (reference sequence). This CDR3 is CASSLASVVNTEAFF. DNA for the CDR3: TGTGCCAGCAGCTTAGCGTCCGTGGTAAACACTGAAGCTTTCTTT.

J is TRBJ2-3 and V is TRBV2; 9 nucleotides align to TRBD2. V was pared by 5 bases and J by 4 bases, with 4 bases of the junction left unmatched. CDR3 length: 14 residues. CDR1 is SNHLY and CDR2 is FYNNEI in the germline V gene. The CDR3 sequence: CASSKKREADTQYF. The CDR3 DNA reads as TGTGCCAGCAGTAAGAAGCGGGAGGCAGATACGCAGTATTTT.

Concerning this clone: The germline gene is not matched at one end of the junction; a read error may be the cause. CDR3 in amino acids: CASSLKGGSQSRANILTF. The CDR3 DNA is TGCGCCAGCAGCCTTAAAGGAGGGTCACAAAGTCGGGCCAACATCCTGACTTTC. The chain couples TRBV4-3 to TRBJ2-6; D may be TRBD2 (6 bases). Germline V gene lookup returns CDR1 LGHNA and CDR2 YSLEER. The CDR3 length is 18 residues.

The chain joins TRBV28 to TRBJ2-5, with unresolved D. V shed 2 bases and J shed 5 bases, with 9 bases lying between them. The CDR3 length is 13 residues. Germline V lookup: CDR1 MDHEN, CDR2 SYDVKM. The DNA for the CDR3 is TGTGCCAGCAGTTTAGCCCGTTTGGAGACCCAGTACTTC. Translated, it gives CASSLARLETQYF.

In nucleotides, the CDR3 is TGCGCCAGCAGCACGAACACTGAAGCTTTCTTT. Protein: CASSTNTEAFF. The V gene is TRBV4-1, the J gene TRBJ1-1, with no clear D. The CDR3 consists of 11 residues. The germline V and J ends were trimmed by 5 bases and 1 base, with 2 bases remaining between them. CDR1 and CDR2 (germline): MGHRA, YSYEKL.

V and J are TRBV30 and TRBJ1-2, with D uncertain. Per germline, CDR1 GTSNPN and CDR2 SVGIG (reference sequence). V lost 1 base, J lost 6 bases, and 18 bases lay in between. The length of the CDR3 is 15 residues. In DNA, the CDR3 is TGTGCCTGGAGTGCCTTTACCACGGGAAGACATGGCTACACCTTC. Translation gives CAWSAFTTGRHGYTF.

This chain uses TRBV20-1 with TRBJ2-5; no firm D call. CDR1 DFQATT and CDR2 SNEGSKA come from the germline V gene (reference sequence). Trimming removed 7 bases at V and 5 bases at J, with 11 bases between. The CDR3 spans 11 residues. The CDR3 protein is CSGTQAETQYF. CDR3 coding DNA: TGCAGTGGTACTCAAGCGGAGACCCAGTACTTC.

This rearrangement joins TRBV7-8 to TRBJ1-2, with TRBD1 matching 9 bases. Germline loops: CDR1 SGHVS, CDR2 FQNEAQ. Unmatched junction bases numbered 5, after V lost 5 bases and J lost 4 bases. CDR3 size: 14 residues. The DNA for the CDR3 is TGTGCCAGCAGCAACAGGGGGCGCGCCTATGGCTACACCTTC. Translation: CASSNRGRAYGYTF.

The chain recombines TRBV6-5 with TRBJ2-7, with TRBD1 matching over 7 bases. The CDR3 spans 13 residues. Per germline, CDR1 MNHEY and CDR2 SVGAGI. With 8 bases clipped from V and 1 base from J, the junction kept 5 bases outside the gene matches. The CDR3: CASGQGVSYEQYF. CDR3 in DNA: TGTGCCAGCGGGCAGGGGGTTTCCTACGAGCAGTACTTC.

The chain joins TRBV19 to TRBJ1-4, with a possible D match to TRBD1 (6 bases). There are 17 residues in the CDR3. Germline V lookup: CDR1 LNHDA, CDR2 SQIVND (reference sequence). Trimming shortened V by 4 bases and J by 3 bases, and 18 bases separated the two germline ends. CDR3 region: CASSTRQGIGANEKLFF. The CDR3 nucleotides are TGTGCCAGTAGTACTCGCCAGGGGATCGGCGCTAATGAAAAACTGTTTTTT.

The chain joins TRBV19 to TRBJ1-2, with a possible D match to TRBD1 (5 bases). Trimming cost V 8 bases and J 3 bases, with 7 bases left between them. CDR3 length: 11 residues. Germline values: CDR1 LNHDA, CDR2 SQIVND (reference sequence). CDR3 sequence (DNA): TGTGCCAGTGGGGCTGACTATGGCTACACCTTC. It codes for CASGADYGYTF.

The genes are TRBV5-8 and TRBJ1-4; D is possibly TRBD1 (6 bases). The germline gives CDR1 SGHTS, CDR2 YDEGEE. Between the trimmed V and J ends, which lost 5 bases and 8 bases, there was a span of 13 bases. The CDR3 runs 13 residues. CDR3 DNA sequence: TGTGCCAGCAGGGAGGGGGGGACGGAAAAACTGTTTTTT. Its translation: CASREGGTEKLFF.

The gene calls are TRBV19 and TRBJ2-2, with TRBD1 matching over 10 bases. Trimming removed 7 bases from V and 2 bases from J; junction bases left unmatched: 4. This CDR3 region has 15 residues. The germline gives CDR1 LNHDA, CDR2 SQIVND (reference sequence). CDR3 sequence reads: CASNPTGGNTGELFF. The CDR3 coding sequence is TGTGCCAGTAACCCGACAGGGGGCAACACCGGGGAGCTGTTTTTT.

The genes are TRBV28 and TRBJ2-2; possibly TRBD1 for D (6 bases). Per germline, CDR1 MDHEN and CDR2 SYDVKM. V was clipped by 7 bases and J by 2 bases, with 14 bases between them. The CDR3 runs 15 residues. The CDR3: CASKKNRVNTGELFF. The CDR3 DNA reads TGTGCCAGCAAAAAAAACAGGGTTAACACCGGGGAGCTGTTTTTT.

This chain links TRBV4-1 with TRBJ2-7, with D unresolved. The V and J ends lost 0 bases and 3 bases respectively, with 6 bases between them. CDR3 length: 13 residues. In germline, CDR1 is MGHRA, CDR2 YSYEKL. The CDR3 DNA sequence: TGCGCCAGCAGCCAAGATGCCTACTACGAGCAGTACTTC. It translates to CASSQDAYYEQYF.

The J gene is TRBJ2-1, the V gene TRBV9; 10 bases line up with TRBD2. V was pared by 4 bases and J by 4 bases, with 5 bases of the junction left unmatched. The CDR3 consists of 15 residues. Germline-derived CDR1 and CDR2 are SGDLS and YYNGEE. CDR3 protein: CASSTGLAAYNEQFF. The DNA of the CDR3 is TGTGCCAGCAGCACAGGACTAGCGGCATACAATGAGCAGTTCTTC.

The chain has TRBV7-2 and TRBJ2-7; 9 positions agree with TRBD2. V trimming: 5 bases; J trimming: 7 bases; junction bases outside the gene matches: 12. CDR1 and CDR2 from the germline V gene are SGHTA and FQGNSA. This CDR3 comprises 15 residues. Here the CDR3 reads CASSRGGLAGREQYF. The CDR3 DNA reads TGTGCCAGCAGCCGAGGCGGTCTAGCGGGAAGAGAGCAGTACTTC.

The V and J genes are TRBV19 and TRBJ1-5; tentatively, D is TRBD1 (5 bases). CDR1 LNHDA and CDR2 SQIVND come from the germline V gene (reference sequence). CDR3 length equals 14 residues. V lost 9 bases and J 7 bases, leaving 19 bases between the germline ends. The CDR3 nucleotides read TGTGCCAGCCTAGGGGTTCGGGCGGGGCAGCCCCAGCATTTT. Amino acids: CASLGVRAGQPQHF.

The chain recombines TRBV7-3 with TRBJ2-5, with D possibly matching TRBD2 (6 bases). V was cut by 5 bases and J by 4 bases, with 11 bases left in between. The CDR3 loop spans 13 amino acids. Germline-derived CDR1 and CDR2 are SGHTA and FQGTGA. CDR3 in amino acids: CASSPDGRETQYF. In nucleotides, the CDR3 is TGTGCCAGCAGCCCGGACGGGAGAGAGACCCAGTACTTC.

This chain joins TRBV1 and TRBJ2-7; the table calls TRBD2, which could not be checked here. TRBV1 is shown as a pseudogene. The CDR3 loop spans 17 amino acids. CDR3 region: CTSSQDETGGPPYEQYF. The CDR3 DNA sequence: TGCACCAGCAGCCAAGATGAGACGGGAGGGCCTCCCTACGAGCAGTACTTC.